Listed here is a single T cell receptor (beta chain). Its specificity is not known. Other DNA sequences within the sample encode an identical CDR3. This record belongs to a study of shared clonotypes between healthy human individuals. Study-wide points: The study found lower generation probabilities in non-shared clonotypes than in those shared by all four donors. Researchers sampled only blood; tissue repertoires likely differ. Of the naive CD4 clonotypes, about 5% were shared across several donors.

Per germline, CDR1 SGHRS and CDR2 YFSETQ. V dropped 1 base and J dropped 6; count of bases not matched to a gene: 2. The CDR3 runs 15 residues. The protocol was immunoSEQ multiplex PCR, while the TCRdb copy is restricted to in-frame clones and leaves out a portion. The table records about 2.4 million clones, approximately 94% of them present only once. Sequencing was done on a sample of naive CD4+ T cells from PBMCs. Subset meaning: CD45RA+ positively selected. The receptor comes from a man between 18 and 29 years old in good health. Some clones in this sample may be carry-over from other donors' samples. This chain uses TRBV5-1 with TRBJ2-2; 11 positions agree with TRBD1. CDR3 region: CASSLTGQGAGELFF. CDR3 in DNA: TGCGCCAGCAGCTTGACGGGACAGGGGGCCGGGGAGCTGTTTTTT.